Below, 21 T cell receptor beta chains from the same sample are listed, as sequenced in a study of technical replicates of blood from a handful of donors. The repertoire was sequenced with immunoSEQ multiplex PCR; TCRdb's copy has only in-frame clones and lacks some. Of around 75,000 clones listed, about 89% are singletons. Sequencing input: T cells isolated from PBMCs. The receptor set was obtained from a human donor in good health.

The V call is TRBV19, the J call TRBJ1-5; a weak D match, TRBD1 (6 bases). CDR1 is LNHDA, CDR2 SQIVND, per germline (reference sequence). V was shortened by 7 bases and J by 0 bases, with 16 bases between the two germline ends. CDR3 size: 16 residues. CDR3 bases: TGTGCCAGTACCGGACAGCCATATTATAGCAATCAGCCCCAGCATTTT. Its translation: CASTGQPYYSNQPQHF.

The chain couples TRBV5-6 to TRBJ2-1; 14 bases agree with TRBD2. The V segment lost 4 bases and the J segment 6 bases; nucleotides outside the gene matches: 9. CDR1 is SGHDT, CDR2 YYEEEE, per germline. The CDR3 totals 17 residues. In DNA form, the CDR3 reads TGTGCCAGCAGCCCCGAGATTGGACTAGCGGGAGGCAATGAGCAGTTCTTC. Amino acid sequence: CASSPEIGLAGGNEQFF.

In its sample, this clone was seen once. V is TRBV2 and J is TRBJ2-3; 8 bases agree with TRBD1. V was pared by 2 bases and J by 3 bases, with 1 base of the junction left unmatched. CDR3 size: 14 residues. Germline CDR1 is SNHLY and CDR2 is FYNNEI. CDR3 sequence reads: CASSERTGTDTQYF. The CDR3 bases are TGTGCCAGCAGTGAAAGGACAGGGACAGATACGCAGTATTTT.

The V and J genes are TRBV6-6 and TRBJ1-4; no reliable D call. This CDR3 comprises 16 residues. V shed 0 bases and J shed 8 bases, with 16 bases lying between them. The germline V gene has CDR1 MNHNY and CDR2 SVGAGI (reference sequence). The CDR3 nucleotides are TGTGCCAGCAGTTACTCGGCCGGGGTGATTTGGGAAAAACTGTTTTTT. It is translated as CASSYSAGVIWEKLFF.

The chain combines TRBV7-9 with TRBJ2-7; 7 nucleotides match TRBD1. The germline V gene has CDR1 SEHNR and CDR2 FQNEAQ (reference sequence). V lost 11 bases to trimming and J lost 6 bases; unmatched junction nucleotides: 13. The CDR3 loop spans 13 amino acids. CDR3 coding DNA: TGTGCCGGTAGTGCGCAGGGGGTTTCCGAGCAGTACTTC. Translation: CAGSAQGVSEQYF. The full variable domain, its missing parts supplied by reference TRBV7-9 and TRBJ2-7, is DTGVSQNPRHKITKRGQNVTFRCDPISEHNRLYWYRQTLGQGPEFLTYFQNEAQLEKSRLLSDRFSAERPKGSFSTLEIQRTEQGDSAMYLCAGSAQGVSEQYFGPGTRLTVT.

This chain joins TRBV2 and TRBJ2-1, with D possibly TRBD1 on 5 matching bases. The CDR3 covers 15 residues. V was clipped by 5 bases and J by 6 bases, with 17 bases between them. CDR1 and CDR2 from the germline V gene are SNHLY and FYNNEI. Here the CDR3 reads CASSYQGQSVNEQFF. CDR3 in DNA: TGTGCCAGCAGTTATCAGGGCCAGTCAGTCAATGAGCAGTTCTTC.

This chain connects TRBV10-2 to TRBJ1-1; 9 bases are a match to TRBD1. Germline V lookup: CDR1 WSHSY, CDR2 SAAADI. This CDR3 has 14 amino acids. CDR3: CAIIPQGANTEAFF. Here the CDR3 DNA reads TGCGCGATTATACCACAGGGGGCTAACACTGAAGCTTTCTTT.

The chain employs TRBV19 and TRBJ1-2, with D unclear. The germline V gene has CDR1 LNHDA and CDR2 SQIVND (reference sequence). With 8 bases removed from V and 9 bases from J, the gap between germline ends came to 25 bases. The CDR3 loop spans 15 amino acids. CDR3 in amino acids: CASGDRRGTSRSYTF. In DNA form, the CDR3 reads TGTGCCAGTGGGGATAGACGGGGAACAAGCAGGAGCTACACCTTC.

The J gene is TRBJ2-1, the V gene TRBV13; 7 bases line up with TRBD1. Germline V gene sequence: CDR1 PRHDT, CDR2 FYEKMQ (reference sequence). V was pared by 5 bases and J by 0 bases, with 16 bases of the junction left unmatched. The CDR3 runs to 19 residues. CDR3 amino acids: CASSLRQGHSSSSYNEQFF. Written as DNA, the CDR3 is TGTGCCAGCAGCCTTAGACAGGGACACAGTTCGAGCTCCTACAATGAGCAGTTCTTC.

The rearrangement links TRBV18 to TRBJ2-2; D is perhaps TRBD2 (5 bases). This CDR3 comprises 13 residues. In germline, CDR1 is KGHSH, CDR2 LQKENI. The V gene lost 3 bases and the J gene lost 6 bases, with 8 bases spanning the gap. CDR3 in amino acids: CASSPLEAGELFF. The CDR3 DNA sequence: TGTGCCAGCTCACCCTTGGAGGCCGGGGAGCTGTTTTTT.

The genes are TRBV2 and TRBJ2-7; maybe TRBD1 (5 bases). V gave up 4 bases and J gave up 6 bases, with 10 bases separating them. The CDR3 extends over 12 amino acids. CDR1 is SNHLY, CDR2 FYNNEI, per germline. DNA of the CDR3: TGTGCCAGCAGTGCCAAAGGGGCCGAGCAGTACTTC. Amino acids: CASSAKGAEQYF. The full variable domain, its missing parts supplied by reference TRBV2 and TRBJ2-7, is EPEVTQTPSHQVTQMGQEVILRCVPISNHLYFYWYRQILGQKVEFLVSFYNNEISEKSEIFDDQFSVERPDGSNFTLKIRSTKLEDSAMYFCASSAKGAEQYFGPGTRLTVT.

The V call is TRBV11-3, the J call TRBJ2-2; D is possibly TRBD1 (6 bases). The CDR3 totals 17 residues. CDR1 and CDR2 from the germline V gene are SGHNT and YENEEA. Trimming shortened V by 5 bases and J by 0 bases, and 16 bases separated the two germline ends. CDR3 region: CASSAPQGSANTGELFF. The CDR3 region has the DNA TGTGCCAGCAGCGCGCCCCAGGGGTCGGCGAACACCGGGGAGCTGTTTTTT. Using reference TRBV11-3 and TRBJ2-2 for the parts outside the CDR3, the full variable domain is EAGVVQSPRYKIIEKKQPVAFWCNPISGHNTLYWYLQNLGQGPELLIRYENEEAVDDSQLPKDRFSAERLKGVDSTLKIQPAELGDSAVYLCASSAPQGSANTGELFFGEGSRLTVL.

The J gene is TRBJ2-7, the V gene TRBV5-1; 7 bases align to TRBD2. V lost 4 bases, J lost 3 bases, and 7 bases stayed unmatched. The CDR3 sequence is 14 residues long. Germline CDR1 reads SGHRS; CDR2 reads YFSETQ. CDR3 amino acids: CASSHGTIGYEQYF. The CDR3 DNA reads TGCGCCAGCAGCCATGGGACTATTGGCTACGAGCAGTACTTC.

The CDR3 DNA is TGTGCCAGCAGCCCCCCCTTGGGGGCTGAGCAGTACTTC. Its protein product is CASSPPLGAEQYF. The chain uses TRBV9 and TRBJ2-7, with D tentatively TRBD1 (6 bases). Germline V gene data show CDR1 as SGDLS and CDR2 as YYNGEE. The CDR3 extends over 13 amino acids. V was trimmed by 4 bases and J by 7 bases, leaving 15 bases between them.

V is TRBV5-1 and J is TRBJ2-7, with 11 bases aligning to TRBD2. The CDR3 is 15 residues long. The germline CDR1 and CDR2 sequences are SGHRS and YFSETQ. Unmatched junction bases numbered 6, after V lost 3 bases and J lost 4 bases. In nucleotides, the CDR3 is TGCGCCAGCAGCTCGGGACTAGCGGTTTTATACGAGCAGTACTTC. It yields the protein CASSSGLAVLYEQYF.

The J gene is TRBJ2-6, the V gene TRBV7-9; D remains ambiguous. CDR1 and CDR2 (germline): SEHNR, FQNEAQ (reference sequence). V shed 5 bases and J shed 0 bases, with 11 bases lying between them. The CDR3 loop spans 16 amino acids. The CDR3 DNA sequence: TGTGCCAGCAGCAGCTCGCCAGGCTCTGGGGCCAACGTCCTGACTTTC. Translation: CASSSSPGSGANVLTF.

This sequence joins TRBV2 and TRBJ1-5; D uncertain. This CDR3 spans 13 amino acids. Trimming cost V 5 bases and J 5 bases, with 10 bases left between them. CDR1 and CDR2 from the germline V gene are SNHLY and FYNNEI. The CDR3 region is CASSQESYQPQHF. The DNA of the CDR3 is TGTGCCAGCAGTCAGGAATCTTATCAGCCCCAGCATTTT.

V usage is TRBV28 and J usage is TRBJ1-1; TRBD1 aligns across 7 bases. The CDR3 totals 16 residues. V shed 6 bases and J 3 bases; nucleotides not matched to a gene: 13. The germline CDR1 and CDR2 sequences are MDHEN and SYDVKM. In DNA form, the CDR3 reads TGTGCCAGCAGCCGACAGGGAAGGTTATCGGACACTGAAGCTTTCTTT. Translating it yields CASSRQGRLSDTEAFF.

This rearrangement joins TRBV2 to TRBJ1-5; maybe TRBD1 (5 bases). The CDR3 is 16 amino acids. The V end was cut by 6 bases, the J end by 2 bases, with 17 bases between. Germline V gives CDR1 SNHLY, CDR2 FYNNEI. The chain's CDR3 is CASRKKGGGGNQPQHF. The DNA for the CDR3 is TGTGCCAGCAGGAAGAAAGGTGGAGGGGGCAATCAGCCCCAGCATTTT.

The CDR3 is CASSFEGQETQYF. The CDR3, as DNA: TGTGCCAGCAGCTTCGAGGGCCAAGAGACCCAGTACTTC. V gene TRBV7-3 combines with J gene TRBJ2-5; the D gene is possibly TRBD2 (5 bases). Looked up from germline, CDR1 is SGHTA and CDR2 is FQGTGA. CDR3 length: 13 residues. V lost 3 bases and J lost 1, with 6 bases in between.

CDR3 residues: CASSPTMNTEAFF. The CDR3 nucleotides read TGTGCCAGCAGCCCTACTATGAACACTGAAGCTTTCTTT. The chain links TRBV9 to TRBJ1-1; D not certain. The CDR3 totals 13 residues. With 4 bases removed from V and 0 bases from J, the gap between germline ends came to 7 bases. Germline V gene sequence: CDR1 SGDLS, CDR2 YYNGEE.